These T cell receptor beta chains were read from a single sample in a study of blood T cell repertoires in COVID-19. Profiling relied on immunoSEQ multiplex PCR, and the TCRdb table lists in-frame clones only, not all of them. The repertoire holds around 160,000 clones, 84% seen once, with 5.8% in the top ten. The sequenced sample consisted of PBMCs or T cells enriched from blood (not recorded which). The source is a woman aged 45-60 years who had been exposed to COVID-19. Both conserved end residues are part of each CDR3. The D gene is left open where the match is weak.

J gene,V gene,D gene,CDR3 protein,CDR3 DNA
TRBJ2-5,TRBV18,NA,CASSPPQGLGTQYF,TGTGCCAGCTCACCACCACAGGGCCTCGGGACCCAGTACTTC
TRBJ2-7,TRBV29-1,NA,CSVEGGLSLEQYF,TGCAGCGTTGAAGGAGGTTTGAGCCTCGAGCAGTACTTC
TRBJ2-1,TRBV10-2,TRBD2,CASSELDGRHNEQFF,TGCGCCAGCAGTGAACTGGACGGGAGGCACAATGAGCAGTTCTTC
TRBJ2-1,TRBV5-8,TRBD1,CASSLGQGSYNEQFF,TGTGCCAGCAGCTTGGGACAGGGATCCTACAATGAGCAGTTCTTC
TRBJ1-2,TRBV12-5,NA,CASGSVQGIFNGYTF,TGTGCTAGTGGTTCTGTACAGGGAATCTTTAATGGCTACACCTTC
TRBJ1-1,TRBV21-1,NA,CASRSDSLNTEAFF,TGTGCCAGCAGATCGGACAGTCTGAACACTGAAGCTTTCTTT
TRBJ2-7,TRBV3-1/TRBV3-2,TRBD1,CASSRGGQGYEQYF,TGTGCCAGCAGCCGGGGGGGACAGGGTTACGAGCAGTACTTC
TRBJ1-1,TRBV5-1,TRBD1,CASSRLGDRGTEAFF,TGCGCCAGCAGCCGTTTGGGGGACAGGGGAACTGAAGCTTTCTTT
TRBJ1-2,TRBV4-3,TRBD1,CASSQDATGVGGYTF,TGCGCCAGCAGCCAAGATGCGACAGGGGTTGGAGGCTACACCTTC
TRBJ1-1,TRBV5-4,TRBD1,CASSSGTGGSPNTEAFF,TGTGCCAGCAGCTCCGGGACAGGGGGCTCCCCAAACACTGAAGCTTTCTTT
TRBJ1-4,TRBV3-1/TRBV3-2,NA,CASSQAYGLFF,TGTGCCAGCAGCCAAGCCTACGGACTGTTTTTT
TRBJ1-1,TRBV6-5,NA,CASSSGLWTEAFF,TGTGCCAGCAGTTCAGGACTGTGGACTGAAGCTTTCTTT
TRBJ2-2,TRBV10-3,NA,CAISLQRRRQTGELFF,TGTGCCATCAGTCTTCAGCGGAGGAGACAAACCGGGGAGCTGTTTTTT